The present T cell receptor (beta chain) was sequenced within a study of T-cell memory formation after mild COVID-19. The CDR3 has 16 residues. Trimming cost V 6 bases and J 0 bases, with 16 bases left between them. 5'RACE primed from the constant segment yielded TCR alpha and TCR beta cDNA libraries bearing sample barcodes and UMIs. MiXCR, run by TCRdb on the 5' RACE reads, gives a single entry per CDR3 protein. The table has 470,000 or so distinct CDR3 sequences, over 15% seen once. V is TRBV12-3 or TRBV12-4 and J is TRBJ2-3; a weak D match, TRBD2 (5 bases). The sample consisted of PBMCs or a T cell subset sorted from them (not recorded which). This sequence originates from an adult woman who had mild COVID-19 (a few samples of this study predate the infection). Cell type and time point are not known. As DNA, the CDR3 is TGTGCCAGCAGGGGTAGAGGGCGGTCTAGCACAGATACGCAGTATTTT. This sequence encodes CASRGRGRSSTDTQYF.